This TCR beta chain is drawn from a study of molecular identifiers for immune sequencing clone quantification. TCRdb used MiXCR to reprocess the PCR reads, holding one entry per CDR3 protein. The sample consists of about 640,000 distinct CDR3 sequences, 15% to 20% of them appearing once. This CDR3 spans 16 amino acids. With regard to this clonotype: Since a much larger clone is just one base distant, this may be a read error.

Sequencing was done on a sample of naive CD8+ T cells from blood, with Jurkat cell RNA spiked in. Subset meaning: FACS-sorted CD8+CD4-CCR7+CD45RA+ naive T cells. The receptor's source is a human donor in good health. Some libraries in this study had Jurkat cell RNA spiked in. The chain recombines TRBV21-1 with TRBJ2-5; the table names TRBD2, a call not compared with the DNA. TRBV21-1 represents a pseudogene. CDR3 region: CASINPLAGYQEAQYF. DNA for the CDR3: TGTGCCAGCATCAACCCGCTAGCGGGGTACCAAGAGGCCCAGTACTTC.